A single sample is the source of the 22 T cell receptor beta chains below, sequenced in a study of blood T cells in healthy people across ages. A second PCR, run for about 6 to 11 cycles, used a sample-barcoded 5' primer plus a J-beta primer mix. TCRdb re-derived calls from the 5' RACE reads in MiXCR, one entry per CDR3 protein. Of some 940,000 distinct CDR3 sequences in the sample, about 27% were seen once. This sample also appeared in a second study, on T cells of mothers and their children.

The sequencing input was blood. These receptors all come from a middle-aged woman in good health.

This chain joins TRBV4-3 and TRBJ1-2; D remains ambiguous. Germline CDR1 LGHNA, CDR2 YSLEER. V lost 4 bases and J lost 2, with 14 bases in between. CDR3 length: 15 residues. The chain's CDR3 is CASSREFDGNYGYTF. As DNA, the CDR3 is TGCGCCAGCAGCCGAGAATTCGACGGGAACTATGGCTACACCTTC.

This clonotype was found a few times. The genes are TRBV6-5 and TRBJ1-1; D possibly corresponds to TRBD1 (6 bases). The CDR3 has 12 residues. Per the germline V gene, CDR1 is MNHEY and CDR2 is SVGAGI. V lost 6 bases and J 5 bases, leaving 10 bases between the germline ends. CDR3 coding DNA: TGTGCCAGCAGGGGGGGGCCGACTGAAGCTTTCTTT. It translates to CASRGGPTEAFF.

This clonotype has a single count. The chain has TRBV20-1 and TRBJ2-7; D ambiguous. The CDR3 consists of 14 residues. Between the trimmed V and J ends, which lost 0 bases and 1 base, there was a span of 10 bases. Germline V gene sequence: CDR1 DFQATT, CDR2 SNEGSKA (reference sequence). This CDR3 is CSARDGFGSYEQYF. DNA of the CDR3: TGCAGTGCTAGAGATGGATTTGGGTCCTACGAGCAGTACTTC.

The gene calls are TRBV20-1 and TRBJ2-4; 14 positions agree with TRBD2. Germline CDR1 is DFQATT and CDR2 is SNEGSKA (reference sequence). V trimming: 6 bases; J trimming: 13 bases; junction bases outside the gene matches: 20. The CDR3 runs 17 residues. The CDR3 region has the DNA TGCAGTGCCACAGCCGGGACTAGCGGGGGCACGGGGGACAAGCAGTACTTC. Translation gives CSATAGTSGGTGDKQYF.

This clonotype was seen a handful of times. The rearrangement joins TRBV27 to TRBJ1-1, with D unresolved. This CDR3 spans 16 amino acids. With 2 bases removed from V and 0 bases from J, the gap between germline ends came to 13 bases. Per germline, CDR1 MNHEY and CDR2 SMNVEV (reference sequence). The CDR3 sequence is CASSLGQELLNTEAFF. CDR3 nucleotides: TGTGCCAGCAGTTTAGGGCAGGAGTTGTTGAACACTGAAGCTTTCTTT.

The chain combines TRBV7-6 with TRBJ1-1; D perhaps matches TRBD1 (6 bases). Germline CDR1 reads SGHVS; CDR2 reads FNYEAQ. Trimming removed 6 bases from V and 0 bases from J, with 11 bases in between. The CDR3 covers 14 residues. The CDR3 DNA reads as TGTGCCAGCAGTCAAGAGGGGGTGAACACTGAAGCTTTCTTT. It encodes CASSQEGVNTEAFF.

In its sample, this clonotype was seen a few times. This chain connects TRBV28 to TRBJ2-7; 9 bases are shared with TRBD2. Trimming removed 4 bases from V and 6 bases from J; junction bases left unmatched: 7. This CDR3 is 14 amino acids long. The germline V gene encodes CDR1 MDHEN and CDR2 SYDVKM. The CDR3 here is CASSSPGLAPEQYF. The CDR3 nucleotides are TGTGCCAGCAGTTCGCCGGGACTAGCCCCCGAGCAGTACTTC.

This clonotype was counted only a few times. The gene calls are TRBV7-2 and TRBJ1-2; 7 nucleotides match TRBD1. The CDR3 totals 13 residues. V lost 1 base and J lost 12; bases outside the gene matches: 8. Per germline, CDR1 SGHTA and CDR2 FQGNSA. The CDR3 DNA reads as TGTGCCAGCAGCTTAGGGACAGGACACCAGGACACCTTC. Translation: CASSLGTGHQDTF. Looking up the rest from reference TRBV7-2 and TRBJ1-2 gives the full variable domain: GAGVSQSPSNKVTEKGKDVELRCDPISGHTALYWYRQSLGQGLEFLIYFQGNSAPDKSGLPSDRFSAERTGGSVSTLTIQRTQQEDSAVYLCASSLGTGHQDTFGSGTRLTVV.

The chain carries TRBV7-9 and TRBJ2-7; D assignment may be TRBD1 or TRBD2 (7 bases each). This CDR3 is built from 15 residues. V lost 2 bases to trimming and J lost 4 bases, with 15 bases between them. Looked up from germline, CDR1 is SEHNR and CDR2 is FQNEAQ (reference sequence). The CDR3 DNA follows: TGTGCCAGCAGCTTACAGGGGGGGGCCCGTTACGAGCAGTACTTC. It yields the protein CASSLQGGARYEQYF.

This clonotype was counted many times. V usage is TRBV9 and J usage is TRBJ2-5; D not certain. The CDR3 is 14 amino acids. Germline lookup yields CDR1 SGDLS and CDR2 YYNGEE. The V gene lost 0 bases and the J gene lost 5 bases, with 11 bases spanning the gap. In DNA, the CDR3 is TGTGCCAGCAGCGTAGGAGATAGCCGGGAGACCCAGTACTTC. It codes for CASSVGDSRETQYF.

This clonotype has only a few counts. The rearrangement joins TRBV2 to TRBJ1-2; D gene unclear. The germline V gene has CDR1 SNHLY and CDR2 FYNNEI. There are 14 residues in the CDR3. V gave up 7 bases and J gave up 2 bases, with 14 bases separating them. The CDR3 DNA reads TGTGCCAGCATAAGGGCACGACTAAACTATGGCTACACCTTC. Protein sequence: CASIRARLNYGYTF.

As regards this clonotype: At one end the junction does not follow the germline gene, possibly because of a read error. This rearrangement joins TRBV28 to TRBJ2-7; D may be TRBD1 or TRBD2 (5 bases each). Germline assignment: CDR1 MDHEN and CDR2 SYDVKM. The CDR3 runs 16 residues. The DNA of the CDR3 is TGTGCCGGCAGTTTGTCCAGGGACCTCCCCACCTACGAGCAGTACTTC. Its translation: CAGSLSRDLPTYEQYF. The variable domain in full, completed from reference TRBV28 and TRBJ2-7, reads DVKVTQSSRYLVKRTGEKVFLECVQDMDHENMFWYRQDPGLGLRLIYFSYDVKMKEKGDIPEGYSVSREKKERFSLILESASTNQTSMYLCAGSLSRDLPTYEQYFGPGTRLTVT.

Only a few counts were recorded for this clonotype. J is TRBJ2-7 and V is TRBV28; D tentatively fits TRBD1 or TRBD2 (5 bases each). CDR1 and CDR2 (germline): MDHEN, SYDVKM. This CDR3 contains 18 residues. V was cut by 5 bases and J by 2 bases, with 25 bases left in between. CDR3 sequence: CASSPSWGNPTGTYEQYF. The CDR3 nucleotides read TGTGCCAGCAGTCCCAGCTGGGGGAACCCCACCGGTACCTACGAGCAGTACTTC.

At least ten counts were recorded for this clonotype. The J gene is TRBJ1-2, the V gene TRBV18; D remains ambiguous. The CDR3 covers 14 residues. Trimming took off 0 bases at V and 4 bases at J, with 9 bases between the two ends. The V gene's germline CDR1 is KGHSH and CDR2 LQKENI. CDR3 nucleotide sequence: TGTGCCAGCTCACCACCGGACGGCTTCTATGGCTACACCTTC. This encodes CASSPPDGFYGYTF.

In its sample, this clonotype was seen many times. The V gene is TRBV3-1, the J gene TRBJ2-1, with 9 bases lining up with TRBD1. The CDR3 covers 16 residues. V was clipped by 1 base and J by 4 bases; unmatched bases: 5. Germline assignment: CDR1 LGHDT and CDR2 YNNKEL (reference sequence). CDR3 protein: CASSQGDRVTYNEQFF. Here the CDR3 DNA reads TGTGCCAGCAGCCAAGGGGACAGGGTTACGTACAATGAGCAGTTCTTC.

In its sample, this clonotype was seen many times. The V call is TRBV9, the J call TRBJ1-1, with 8 bases matching TRBD1. V was pared by 2 bases and J by 1 base, with 4 bases of the junction left unmatched. This CDR3 contains 15 residues. The germline V gene has CDR1 SGDLS and CDR2 YYNGEE. The CDR3 DNA follows: TGTGCCAGCAGCGTTTCTGGGACAGGGAACACTGAAGCTTTCTTT. It specifies CASSVSGTGNTEAFF. The full variable domain, in which reference TRBV9 and TRBJ1-1 provide the parts outside the CDR3, is DSGVTQTPKHLITATGQRVTLRCSPRSGDLSVYWYQQSLDQGLQFLIQYYNGEERAKGNILERFSAQQFPDLHSELNLSSLELGDSALYFCASSVSGTGNTEAFFGQGTRLTVV.

This clonotype was observed once. The rearrangement uses TRBV20-1 and TRBJ1-5, with D maybe TRBD1 (5 bases). The CDR3 covers 15 residues. V lost 3 bases, J lost 4 bases, and 16 bases lay in between. Per the germline V gene, CDR1 is DFQATT and CDR2 is SNEGSKA (reference sequence). The CDR3 is CSARDLQAPNQPQHF. The CDR3 nucleotides read TGCAGTGCTAGGGACTTACAGGCCCCGAATCAGCCCCAGCATTTT.

Notes on this clonotype: An end of the junction does not agree with germline; a read error may underlie this. The chain couples TRBV7-3 to TRBJ1-1, with D maybe TRBD1 (5 bases). The germline CDR1 and CDR2 sequences are SGHTA and FQGTGA. This CDR3 is 14 amino acids long. In DNA form, the CDR3 reads TGTGCCAGCAGCTCCCGGGGGAGTCAGACTGATGCTTTCTTT. This gives the protein CASSSRGSQTDAFF.

CDR3 DNA sequence: TGCAGTGCGTCAGTAGCGGGTCTAGGGAAAAATGAGCAGTTCTTC. Protein sequence: CSASVAGLGKNEQFF. The chain employs TRBV20-1 and TRBJ2-1; the match to TRBD2 covers 7 bases. The CDR3 spans 15 residues. Germline CDR1 DFQATT, CDR2 SNEGSKA (reference sequence). V shed 6 bases, J shed 7 bases, and the junction held 15 bases outside the gene matches.

Turning to this clonotype: One end of the junction is discordant with germline, which a read error may explain. The chain uses TRBV11-2 and TRBJ2-5; TRBD2 aligns across 11 bases. This CDR3 contains 21 residues. Germline-derived CDR1 and CDR2 are SGHAT and FQNNGV. The CDR3 sequence: CAGSVKWTETSGEFGQETQYF. The DNA for the CDR3 is TGTGCCGGCAGTGTAAAATGGACCGAGACTAGCGGGGAATTTGGCCAAGAGACCCAGTACTTC.

This clonotype was counted only a few times. V usage is TRBV28 and J usage is TRBJ2-7; D gene ambiguous. Germline V gives CDR1 MDHEN, CDR2 SYDVKM. V lost 2 bases and J 1 base, leaving 12 bases between the germline ends. CDR3 length: 15 amino acids. As DNA, the CDR3 is TGTGCCAGCAGTTTACCCACTATGGCTTCCTACGAGCAGTACTTC. It codes for CASSLPTMASYEQYF.

Comments on this clonotype: A read error is possible here, since a much larger clone lies one base away. The rearrangement joins TRBV7-3 to TRBJ1-2; 8 bases match TRBD1. Germline CDR1 and CDR2: SGHTA and FQGTGA. Trimming at V came to 4 bases and at J to 3 bases, leaving 4 bases not matched to a gene. The CDR3 spans 14 residues. The CDR3 protein is CASSSRTGHYGYTF. The CDR3 DNA reads as TGTGCCAGCAGCTCTCGGACAGGGCACTATGGCTACACCTTC.